What follows are 18 T cell receptor beta chains derived from one specimen sequenced in a study of T cells after yellow fever vaccination. Each CDR3 protein gets one entry after TCRdb re-called the 5' RACE reads with MiXCR. The table lists approximately 160,000 distinct CDR3 sequences, approximately 6.2% of them singletons, with just under 3% in the top ten. The sequences come from CD4+ T cells sorted from PBMCs, collected on the day of the first yellow fever vaccination. These receptors were collected from a man younger than 35 who received the YFV17D yellow fever vaccine.

As concerns this clonotype: This may arise from a read error, as a much more abundant clone is one base away. The rearrangement links TRBV7-2 to TRBJ2-3; the match to TRBD1 covers 8 bases. This CDR3 has 17 residues. Germline CDR1 is SGHTA and CDR2 is FQGNSA. CDR3 in amino acids: CASSPLQGTGGTDRQYF. The CDR3 region has the DNA TGTGCCAGCAGCCCGTTACAAGGGACAGGCGGCACAGATAGGCAGTATTTT. Full variable domain (rest looked up from reference TRBV7-2 and TRBJ2-3): GAGVSQSPSNKVTEKGKDVELRCDPISGHTALYWYRQSLGQGLEFLIYFQGNSAPDKSGLPSDRFSAERTGGSVSTLTIQRTQQEDSAVYLCASSPLQGTGGTDRQYFGPGTRLTVL.

V and J are TRBV5-1 and TRBJ2-5; no firm D call. Trimming removed 3 bases from V and 4 bases from J, with 4 bases in between. This CDR3 is built from 11 residues. From germline, CDR1 is SGHRS and CDR2 YFSETQ. The CDR3 sequence: CASSSSETQYF. CDR3 in DNA: TGCGCCAGCAGCTCATCAGAGACCCAGTACTTC.

This clonotype occurred many times. Written as DNA, the CDR3 is TGCGCCAGCAGCTCAAACTTCCAGACCCAGTACTTC. Translating it yields CASSSNFQTQYF. This rearrangement joins TRBV5-1 to TRBJ2-5; no clear D gene. CDR3 length equals 12 residues. CDR1 is SGHRS and CDR2 is YFSETQ in the germline V gene. Trimming took 3 bases from V and 6 from J, leaving 9 bases between them.

This clonotype was recorded many times. V gene TRBV5-1 combines with J gene TRBJ1-1; 7 nucleotides align to TRBD1. Germline CDR1 reads SGHRS; CDR2 reads YFSETQ. V lost 3 bases to trimming and J lost 4 bases; unmatched junction nucleotides: 6. This CDR3 contains 14 residues. The DNA of the CDR3 is TGCGCCAGCAGCTATGGGACAGCGGGCACTGAAGCTTTCTTT. It encodes CASSYGTAGTEAFF.

As to this clonotype: It is unclear where the CDR3 begins or ends on the DNA, so no DNA is shown, and the CDR3 is as TCRdb lists it. The chain recombines TRBV20-1 with TRBJ1-5; the listed D gene, TRBD1, was not tested against the DNA. The CDR3 length is 17 residues, termini included. Germline V gene lookup returns CDR1 DFQATT and CDR2 SNEGSKA (reference sequence). CDR3 residues: CCARRQALRGGNQPQHF.

This clonotype was found many times. The chain combines TRBV7-2 with TRBJ1-2, with a tentative D call TRBD1 (5 bases). Germline loops: CDR1 SGHTA, CDR2 FQGNSA. Deletions cut 1 base from V and 4 bases from J, with 22 bases between. This CDR3 contains 18 residues. The CDR3 nucleotides are TGTGCCAGCAGCTTAGGGGTAGGGGCAGCGATTTTCTCCTATGGCTACACCTTC. This encodes CASSLGVGAAIFSYGYTF.

This clonotype has ten or more counts. The rearrangement links TRBV29-1 to TRBJ1-5; D remains unclear. This CDR3 has 15 residues. Germline-derived CDR1 and CDR2 are SQVTM and ANQGSEA. The V end was cut by 4 bases, the J end by 2 bases, with 15 bases between. The CDR3 nucleotides are TGCAGCGTTGCGGACGGTCTAATTGGCAATCAGCCCCAGCATTTT. It codes for CSVADGLIGNQPQHF.

The CDR3 here is CASSFNLGTDTQYF. The CDR3 DNA follows: TGTGCCAGCAGCTTTAATTTGGGGACAGATACGCAGTATTTT. This rearrangement joins TRBV5-4 to TRBJ2-3, with D unclear. With 2 bases removed from V and 3 bases from J, the gap between germline ends came to 10 bases. The CDR3 is 14 amino acids. Looked up from germline, CDR1 is SGHNT and CDR2 is YYREEE (reference sequence).

This clonotype showed up many times. This sequence joins TRBV12-3 or TRBV12-4 and TRBJ2-3; 8 positions match TRBD2. V trimming: 5 bases; J trimming: 2 bases; junction bases outside the gene matches: 12. This CDR3 comprises 17 residues. The DNA of the CDR3 is TGTGCCAGCAGTCGTAGGACCGCGGGGGGCACCACAGATACGCAGTATTTT. Amino acids: CASSRRTAGGTTDTQYF.

This clonotype was counted many times. J is TRBJ2-2 and V is TRBV5-1, with 7 bases fitting TRBD2. The length of the CDR3 is 17 residues. V shed 2 bases, J shed 5 bases, and the junction held 12 bases outside the gene matches. Germline-derived CDR1 and CDR2 are SGHRS and YFSETQ. CDR3 residues: CASSFGRLANMTGELFF. CDR3 in DNA: TGCGCCAGCAGCTTTGGAAGACTAGCAAACATGACCGGGGAGCTGTTTTTT.

This clonotype was picked up many times. The genes are TRBV12-3 or TRBV12-4 and TRBJ2-7, with D possibly TRBD1 on 5 matching bases. V lost 3 bases and J lost 1, with 16 bases in between. The CDR3 spans 16 residues. The CDR3 sequence: CASSFRAPRQSYEQYF. DNA for the CDR3: TGTGCCAGCAGTTTCCGCGCGCCTAGACAGTCCTACGAGCAGTACTTC.

This clonotype was recorded at least ten times. The rearrangement uses TRBV20-1 and TRBJ1-1, with a weak D call TRBD1 (5 bases). Germline CDR1 is DFQATT and CDR2 is SNEGSKA (reference sequence). Between the trimmed V and J ends, which lost 2 bases and 5 bases, there was a span of 9 bases. CDR3 size: 12 residues. The CDR3 protein is CSARQGLTEAFF. CDR3 nucleotides: TGCAGTGCTAGACAGGGACTGACTGAAGCTTTCTTT.

This chain joins TRBV5-1 and TRBJ1-2, with D unresolved. Germline CDR1 reads SGHRS; CDR2 reads YFSETQ. The CDR3 length is 14 residues. Trimming removed 4 bases at V and 0 bases at J, with 10 bases between. CDR3 in DNA: TGCGCCAGCAGCACCGAGCCAGCTAACTATGGCTACACCTTC. Encoded protein: CASSTEPANYGYTF.

This clonotype was detected only a few times. CDR3: CSAPTRTGSYQPQHF. CDR3 bases: TGCAGTGCCCCTACACGGACTGGCTCTTATCAGCCCCAGCATTTT. The chain combines TRBV20-1 with TRBJ1-5, with D unclear. Trimming removed 6 bases from V and 5 bases from J, with 20 bases in between. CDR3 size: 15 residues. The germline V gene has CDR1 DFQATT and CDR2 SNEGSKA (reference sequence).

In its sample, this clonotype was seen many times. The genes are TRBV7-9 and TRBJ2-7; TRBD1 matches at 8 bases. Germline lookup yields CDR1 SEHNR and CDR2 FQNEAQ (reference sequence). CDR3 length: 14 amino acids. The V and J ends lost 7 bases and 0 bases, in that order; junction bases with no gene match: 5. The CDR3, as DNA: TGTGCCAGCAAACAACAGGGGGGCTCCTACGAGCAGTACTTC. Translation: CASKQQGGSYEQYF.

This clonotype has ten or more counts. The CDR3 DNA reads as TGCGCCAGCAGCGCCCAGGGGTCCCAAGAGACCCAGTACTTC. Translating gives CASSAQGSQETQYF. The rearrangement links TRBV5-1 to TRBJ2-5; D perhaps matches TRBD1 (6 bases). Germline lookup yields CDR1 SGHRS and CDR2 YFSETQ. Trimming took 4 bases from V and 1 from J, leaving 11 bases between them. The CDR3 extends over 14 amino acids.

This chain connects TRBV5-1 to TRBJ2-5; tentative D call: TRBD1 (6 bases). This CDR3 comprises 14 residues. V was pared by 4 bases and J by 1 base, with 11 bases between. The germline CDR1 and CDR2 sequences are SGHRS and YFSETQ. This CDR3 reads CASSKGGVQETQYF. The CDR3 DNA sequence: TGCGCCAGCAGCAAAGGGGGAGTCCAAGAGACCCAGTACTTC.

This clonotype was seen only a few times. The V call is TRBV6-5, the J call TRBJ1-6; D perhaps matches TRBD1 (6 bases). Germline values: CDR1 MNHEY, CDR2 SVGAGI. This CDR3 has 12 residues. V was trimmed by 6 bases and J by 11 bases, leaving 11 bases between them. The CDR3 spells CASRQGDTPLHF. The DNA for the CDR3 is TGTGCCAGCAGACAGGGAGACACACCCCTCCACTTT.